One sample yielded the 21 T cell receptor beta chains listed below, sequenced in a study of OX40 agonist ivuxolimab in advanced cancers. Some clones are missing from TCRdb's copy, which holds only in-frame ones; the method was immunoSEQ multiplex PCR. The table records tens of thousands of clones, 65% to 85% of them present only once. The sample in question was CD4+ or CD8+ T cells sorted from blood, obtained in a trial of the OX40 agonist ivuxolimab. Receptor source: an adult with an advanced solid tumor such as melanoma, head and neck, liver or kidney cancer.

The CDR3 DNA is TGTGCCAGCAGCCCCCCGGCGACGGGGTTTGGGGACACCATATATTTT. It encodes CASSPPATGFGDTIYF. The rearrangement uses TRBV7-3 and TRBJ1-3; D is undetermined. The germline V and J ends were trimmed by 5 bases and 8 bases, with 22 bases remaining between them. The germline gives CDR1 SGHTA, CDR2 FQGTGA. The CDR3 sequence is 16 residues long.

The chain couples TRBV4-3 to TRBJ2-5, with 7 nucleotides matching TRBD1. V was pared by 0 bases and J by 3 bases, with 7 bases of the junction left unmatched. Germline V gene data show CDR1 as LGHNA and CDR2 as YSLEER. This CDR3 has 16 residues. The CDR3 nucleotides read TGCGCCAGCAGCCAAGAATACAGGGGAGCCGAAGAGACCCAGTACTTC. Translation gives CASSQEYRGAEETQYF.

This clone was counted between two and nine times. CDR3 sequence: CASSLVAGSYEQYF. CDR3 nucleotide sequence: TGTGCCAGCAGCTTAGTAGCGGGATCCTACGAGCAGTACTTC. The chain employs TRBV7-2 and TRBJ2-7; TRBD2 matches at 8 bases. V shed 1 base and J 1 base; nucleotides not matched to a gene: 0. CDR1 is SGHTA, CDR2 FQGNSA, per germline. The CDR3 is made up of 14 amino acids. The whole variable domain, remainder taken from reference TRBV7-2 and TRBJ2-7, is GAGVSQSPSNKVTEKGKDVELRCDPISGHTALYWYRQSLGQGLEFLIYFQGNSAPDKSGLPSDRFSAERTGGSVSTLTIQRTQQEDSAVYLCASSLVAGSYEQYFGPGTRLTVT.

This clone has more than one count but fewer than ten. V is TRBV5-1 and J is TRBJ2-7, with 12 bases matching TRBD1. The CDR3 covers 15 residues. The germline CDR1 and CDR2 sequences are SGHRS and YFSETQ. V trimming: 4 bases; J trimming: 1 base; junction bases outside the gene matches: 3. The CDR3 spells CASSGGQGASYEQYF. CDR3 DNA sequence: TGCGCCAGCAGCGGGGGACAGGGGGCATCCTACGAGCAGTACTTC.

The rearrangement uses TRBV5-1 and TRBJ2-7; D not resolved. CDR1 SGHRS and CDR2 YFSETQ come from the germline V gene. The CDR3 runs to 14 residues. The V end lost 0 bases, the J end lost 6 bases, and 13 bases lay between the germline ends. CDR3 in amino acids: CASSLVDGEVEQYF. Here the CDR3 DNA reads TGCGCCAGCAGCTTGGTGGACGGAGAGGTCGAGCAGTACTTC.

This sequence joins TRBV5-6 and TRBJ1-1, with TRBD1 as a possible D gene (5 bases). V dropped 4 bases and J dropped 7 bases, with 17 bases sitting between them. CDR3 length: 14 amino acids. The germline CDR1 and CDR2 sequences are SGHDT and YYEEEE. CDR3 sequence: CASSPGTLIGEAFF. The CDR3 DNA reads TGTGCCAGCAGCCCCGGGACCCTAATAGGTGAAGCTTTCTTT.

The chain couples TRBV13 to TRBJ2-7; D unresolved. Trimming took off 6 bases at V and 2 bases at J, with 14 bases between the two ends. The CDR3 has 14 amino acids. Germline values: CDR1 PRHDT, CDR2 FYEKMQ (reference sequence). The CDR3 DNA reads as TGTGCCAGCAGTGACGGTGGATTGACCTACGAGCAGTACTTC. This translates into CASSDGGLTYEQYF.

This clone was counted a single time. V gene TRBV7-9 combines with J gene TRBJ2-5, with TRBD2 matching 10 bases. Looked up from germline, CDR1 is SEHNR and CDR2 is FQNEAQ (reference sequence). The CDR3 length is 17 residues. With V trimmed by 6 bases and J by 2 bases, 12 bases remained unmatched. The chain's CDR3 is CASSRPTLAGIQETQYF. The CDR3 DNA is TGTGCCAGCAGTCGACCTACACTAGCGGGGATACAAGAGACCCAGTACTTC.

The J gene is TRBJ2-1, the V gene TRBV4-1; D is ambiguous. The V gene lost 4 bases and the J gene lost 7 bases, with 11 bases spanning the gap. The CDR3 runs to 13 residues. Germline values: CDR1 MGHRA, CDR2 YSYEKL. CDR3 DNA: TGCGCCAGCAGCCTTGGCAAAGGGAATGAGCAGTTCTTC. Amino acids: CASSLGKGNEQFF.

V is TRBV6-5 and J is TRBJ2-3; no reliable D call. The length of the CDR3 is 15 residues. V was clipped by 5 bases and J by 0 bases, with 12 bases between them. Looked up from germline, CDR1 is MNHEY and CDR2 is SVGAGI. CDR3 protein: CASSQRYPSTDTQYF. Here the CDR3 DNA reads TGTGCCAGCAGTCAGAGGTACCCTAGCACAGATACGCAGTATTTT.

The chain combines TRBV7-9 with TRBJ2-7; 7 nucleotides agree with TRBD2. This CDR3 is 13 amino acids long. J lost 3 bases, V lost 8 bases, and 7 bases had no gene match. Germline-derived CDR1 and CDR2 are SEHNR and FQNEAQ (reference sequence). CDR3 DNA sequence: TGTGCCAGCGCTGGGTCTAGCGGCTACGAGCAGTACTTC. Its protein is CASAGSSGYEQYF.

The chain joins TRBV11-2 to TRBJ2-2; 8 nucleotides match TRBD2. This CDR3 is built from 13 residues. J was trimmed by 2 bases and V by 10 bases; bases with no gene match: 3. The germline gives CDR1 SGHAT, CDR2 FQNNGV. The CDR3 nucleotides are TGTGCCACCGGGGGGGGAAACACCGGGGAGCTGTTTTTT. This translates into CATGGGNTGELFF.

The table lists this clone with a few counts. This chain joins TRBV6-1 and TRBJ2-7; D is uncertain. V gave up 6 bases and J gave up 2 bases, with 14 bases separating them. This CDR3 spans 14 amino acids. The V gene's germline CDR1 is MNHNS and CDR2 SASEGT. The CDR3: CASRQGKKAYEQYF. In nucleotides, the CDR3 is TGTGCCAGCAGGCAAGGGAAAAAGGCCTACGAGCAGTACTTC.

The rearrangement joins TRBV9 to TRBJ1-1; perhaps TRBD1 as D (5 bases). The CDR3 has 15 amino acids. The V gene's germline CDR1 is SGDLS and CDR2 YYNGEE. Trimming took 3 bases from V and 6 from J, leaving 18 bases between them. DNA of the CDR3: TGTGCCAGCAGCGACCGGGACCCACCGGGTTCTGAAGCTTTCTTT. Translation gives CASSDRDPPGSEAFF. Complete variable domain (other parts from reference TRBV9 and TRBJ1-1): DSGVTQTPKHLITATGQRVTLRCSPRSGDLSVYWYQQSLDQGLQFLIQYYNGEERAKGNILERFSAQQFPDLHSELNLSSLELGDSALYFCASSDRDPPGSEAFFGQGTRLTVV.

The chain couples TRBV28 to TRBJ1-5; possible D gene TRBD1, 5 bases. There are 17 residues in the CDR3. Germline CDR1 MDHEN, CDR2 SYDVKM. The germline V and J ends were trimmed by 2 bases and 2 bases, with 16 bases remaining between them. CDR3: CASSLPGPKGGNQPQHF. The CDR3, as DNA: TGTGCCAGCAGTTTACCGGGGCCCAAAGGAGGCAATCAGCCCCAGCATTTT. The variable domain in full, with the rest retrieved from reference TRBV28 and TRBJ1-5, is DVKVTQSSRYLVKRTGEKVFLECVQDMDHENMFWYRQDPGLGLRLIYFSYDVKMKEKGDIPEGYSVSREKKERFSLILESASTNQTSMYLCASSLPGPKGGNQPQHFGDGTRLSIL.

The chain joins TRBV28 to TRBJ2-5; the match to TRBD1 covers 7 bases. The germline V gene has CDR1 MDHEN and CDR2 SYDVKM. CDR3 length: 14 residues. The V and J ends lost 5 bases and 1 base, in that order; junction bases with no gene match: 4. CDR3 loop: CASSPGQLQETQYF. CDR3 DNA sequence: TGTGCCAGCAGTCCGGGACAGCTCCAAGAGACCCAGTACTTC. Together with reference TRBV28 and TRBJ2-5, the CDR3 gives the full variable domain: DVKVTQSSRYLVKRTGEKVFLECVQDMDHENMFWYRQDPGLGLRLIYFSYDVKMKEKGDIPEGYSVSREKKERFSLILESASTNQTSMYLCASSPGQLQETQYFGPGTRLLVL.

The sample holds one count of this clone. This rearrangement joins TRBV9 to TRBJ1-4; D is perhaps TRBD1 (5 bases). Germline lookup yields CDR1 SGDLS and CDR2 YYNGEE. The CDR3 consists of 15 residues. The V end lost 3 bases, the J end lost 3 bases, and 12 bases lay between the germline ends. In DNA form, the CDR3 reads TGTGCCAGCAGCGCGGAGGGGTTGCCTAATGAAAAACTGTTTTTT. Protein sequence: CASSAEGLPNEKLFF.

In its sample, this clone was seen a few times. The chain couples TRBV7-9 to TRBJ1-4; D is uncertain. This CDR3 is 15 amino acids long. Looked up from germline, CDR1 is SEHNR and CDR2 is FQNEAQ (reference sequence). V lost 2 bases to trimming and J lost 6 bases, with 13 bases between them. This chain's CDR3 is CASSLRAHEDEKLFF. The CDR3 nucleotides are TGTGCCAGCAGCTTAAGGGCACACGAAGATGAAAAACTGTTTTTT. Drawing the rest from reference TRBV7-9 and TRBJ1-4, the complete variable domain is DTGVSQNPRHKITKRGQNVTFRCDPISEHNRLYWYRQTLGQGPEFLTYFQNEAQLEKSRLLSDRFSAERPKGSFSTLEIQRTEQGDSAMYLCASSLRAHEDEKLFFGSGTQLSVL.

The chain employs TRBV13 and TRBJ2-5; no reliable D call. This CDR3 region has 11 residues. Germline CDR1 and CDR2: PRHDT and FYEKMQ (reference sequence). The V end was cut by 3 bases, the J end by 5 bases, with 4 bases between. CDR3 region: CASSFRETQYF. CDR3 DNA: TGTGCCAGCAGCTTCCGGGAGACCCAGTACTTC.

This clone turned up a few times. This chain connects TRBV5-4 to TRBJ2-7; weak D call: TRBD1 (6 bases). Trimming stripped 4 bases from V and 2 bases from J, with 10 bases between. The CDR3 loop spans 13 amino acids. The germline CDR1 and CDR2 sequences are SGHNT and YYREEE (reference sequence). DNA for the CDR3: TGTGCCAGCAGCAGGGACAACCCCTACGAGCAGTACTTC. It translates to CASSRDNPYEQYF.

The CDR3 DNA is TGTGCCAGCAGCCTTTGGACTAGCGGATCCTACAATGAGCAGTTCTTC. This gives the protein CASSLWTSGSYNEQFF. The genes are TRBV28 and TRBJ2-1, with TRBD2 matching 10 bases. The germline CDR1 and CDR2 sequences are MDHEN and SYDVKM. The CDR3 has 16 amino acids. With 6 bases clipped from V and 1 base from J, the junction kept 6 bases outside the gene matches. Full variable domain (remainder filled in from reference TRBV28 and TRBJ2-1): DVKVTQSSRYLVKRTGEKVFLECVQDMDHENMFWYRQDPGLGLRLIYFSYDVKMKEKGDIPEGYSVSREKKERFSLILESASTNQTSMYLCASSLWTSGSYNEQFFGPGTRLTVL.